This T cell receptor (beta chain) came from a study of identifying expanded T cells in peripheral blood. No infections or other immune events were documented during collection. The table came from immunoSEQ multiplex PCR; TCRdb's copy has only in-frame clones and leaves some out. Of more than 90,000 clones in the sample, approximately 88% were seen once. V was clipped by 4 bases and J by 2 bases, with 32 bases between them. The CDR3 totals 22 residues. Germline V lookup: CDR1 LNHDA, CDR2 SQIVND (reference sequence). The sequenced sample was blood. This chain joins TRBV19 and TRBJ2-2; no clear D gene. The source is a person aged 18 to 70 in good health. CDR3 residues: CASSNRSQLGIINLPNTGELFF. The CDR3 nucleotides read TGTGCCAGTAGTAACCGATCGCAATTGGGGATCATAAACCTCCCCAACACCGGGGAGCTGTTTTTT.